Listed here is a single T cell receptor beta chain. Between the trimmed V and J ends, which lost 8 bases and 4 bases, there was a span of 11 bases. The CDR3 totals 13 residues. Looked up from germline, CDR1 is MNHNS and CDR2 is SASEGT. The sample originates from a study of T cell changes during pregnancy in multiple sclerosis. TCRdb's table, derived via immunoSEQ multiplex PCR, lists solely in-frame clones and lacks some. Of around 92,000 clones in the sample, under 95% are singletons; the top ten hold about 0.95%. The chain joins TRBV6-1 to TRBJ1-4; D might be TRBD1 (5 bases). The sequencing here drew on peripheral blood, taken after pregnancy. This receptor was obtained from a female donor with multiple sclerosis, enrolled in a pregnancy study. CDR3 bases: TGTGCCAGCGCGGGACGTATTAATGAAAAACTGTTTTTT. Protein: CASAGRINEKLFF.